One sample yielded the 24 T cell receptor beta chains listed below, sequenced in a study of graft-versus-host responses after intestinal transplantation. Sequencing was performed with immunoSEQ multiplex PCR; in TCRdb, only in-frame clones are kept and a portion is missing. This table holds around 100,000 clones, approximately 84% found once. The antigens these receptors bind are not known. The input for sequencing was unstimulated CD4+ T cells sorted from spleen or lymph node cells, taken before transplant. The origin of the receptors is a human donor who was the organ donor for an intestinal transplant.

This clone was detected only a few times. V and J are TRBV7-9 and TRBJ1-3; no clear D. Trimming took off 1 base at V and 4 bases at J, with 2 bases between the two ends. Germline V gene lookup returns CDR1 SEHNR and CDR2 FQNEAQ (reference sequence). This CDR3 spans 12 amino acids. The DNA of the CDR3 is TGTGCCAGCAGCTTAGTGGGAAACACCATATATTTT. This codes for CASSLVGNTIYF. Full variable domain (remainder filled in from reference TRBV7-9 and TRBJ1-3): DTGVSQNPRHKITKRGQNVTFRCDPISEHNRLYWYRQTLGQGPEFLTYFQNEAQLEKSRLLSDRFSAERPKGSFSTLEIQRTEQGDSAMYLCASSLVGNTIYFGEGSWLTVV.

The chain joins TRBV28 to TRBJ1-2; no clear D. The CDR3 has 14 amino acids. Germline V gives CDR1 MDHEN, CDR2 SYDVKM. The V end was cut by 5 bases, the J end by 3 bases, with 13 bases between. The CDR3 nucleotides are TGTGCCAGCAGTCGTCCGGGCGACTACTATGGCTACACCTTC. It codes for CASSRPGDYYGYTF.

This chain links TRBV7-2 with TRBJ2-5; D might be TRBD2 (6 bases). V was clipped by 1 base and J by 6 bases, with 12 bases between them. This CDR3 comprises 14 residues. The V gene's germline CDR1 is SGHTA and CDR2 FQGNSA. DNA for the CDR3: TGTGCCAGCAGCTTAGGGGGAGGAGGGAAGACCCAGTACTTC. Amino acids: CASSLGGGGKTQYF. The complete variable domain, with remaining parts taken from reference TRBV7-2 and TRBJ2-5, reads GAGVSQSPSNKVTEKGKDVELRCDPISGHTALYWYRQSLGQGLEFLIYFQGNSAPDKSGLPSDRFSAERTGGSVSTLTIQRTQQEDSAVYLCASSLGGGGKTQYFGPGTRLLVL.

In this sample, this clone turned up once. V gene TRBV30 combines with J gene TRBJ1-6, with 8 bases matching TRBD1. After removal of 5 bases from V and 9 bases from J, the junction contained 6 bases not matched to a gene. The V gene's germline CDR1 is GTSNPN and CDR2 SVGIG (reference sequence). CDR3 size: 13 residues. In DNA form, the CDR3 reads TGTGCCTGGCGGGGACAGGAAAGTTCACCCCTCCACTTT. Its protein is CAWRGQESSPLHF.

The chain uses TRBV10-1 and TRBJ2-7; D may be TRBD2 (5 bases). The CDR3 has 14 residues. V lost 2 bases and J lost 3, with 11 bases in between. Germline CDR1 reads WNHNN; CDR2 reads SYGVQD (reference sequence). The CDR3 protein is CASSEEGHFYEQYF. CDR3 sequence (DNA): TGCGCCAGCAGTGAGGAGGGTCACTTCTACGAGCAGTACTTC.

Comment on this clone: Its ends do not fully match the called genes, so a read error is possible. This chain joins TRBV7-3 and TRBJ2-1; TRBD2 matches 13 bases. This CDR3 spans 16 amino acids. CDR1 is SGHTA and CDR2 is FQGTGA in the germline V gene. This CDR3 is CASSLTPTVTSGGIIF. DNA of the CDR3: TGTGCCAGCAGCTTAACGCCTACGGTGACTAGCGGGGGGATAATCTTC.

This clone was found once. The chain combines TRBV15 with TRBJ1-3; D might be TRBD1 (5 bases). Germline loops: CDR1 LNHNV, CDR2 YYDKDF (reference sequence). The CDR3 totals 15 residues. Trimming took off 1 base at V and 2 bases at J, with 9 bases between the two ends. CDR3 loop: CATSRGDSTGNTIYF. As DNA, the CDR3 is TGTGCCACCAGCAGAGGCGACAGTACTGGAAACACCATATATTTT. The whole variable domain, filled in from reference TRBV15 and TRBJ1-3, reads DAMVIQNPRYQVTQFGKPVTLSCSQTLNHNVMYWYQQKSSQAPKLLFHYYDKDFNNEADTPDNFQSRRPNTSFCFLDIRSPGLGDTAMYLCATSRGDSTGNTIYFGEGSWLTVV.

The count of this clone is one. This rearrangement joins TRBV5-1 to TRBJ1-1; D is perhaps TRBD1 (5 bases). Looked up from germline, CDR1 is SGHRS and CDR2 is YFSETQ. Trimming left V 1 base short and J 8 bases short, with 21 bases between. There are 16 residues in the CDR3. DNA for the CDR3: TGCGCCAGCAGCTTGAGGTCTAGCAGGGAAGCTGCGGAAGCTTTCTTT. It is translated as CASSLRSSREAAEAFF.

V usage is TRBV12-2 and J usage is TRBJ2-7. TRBV12-2 is classified as a pseudogene. The CDR3 has 14 amino acids. The CDR3 here is CASRPPTGRNEQYF. The DNA of the CDR3 is TGTGCAAGTCGCCCTCCTACAGGGAGGAACGAGCAGTACTTC.

The table lists this clone with a count of one. The V and J genes are TRBV2 and TRBJ1-5; D call uncertain. The germline gives CDR1 SNHLY, CDR2 FYNNEI. The CDR3 consists of 16 residues. V dropped 3 bases and J dropped 3 bases, with 15 bases sitting between them. The CDR3 region is CASSDWFVGDNQPQHF. CDR3 DNA: TGTGCCAGCAGTGATTGGTTTGTCGGAGACAATCAGCCCCAGCATTTT. Full variable domain (missing parts from reference TRBV2 and TRBJ1-5): EPEVTQTPSHQVTQMGQEVILRCVPISNHLYFYWYRQILGQKVEFLVSFYNNEISEKSEIFDDQFSVERPDGSNFTLKIRSTKLEDSAMYFCASSDWFVGDNQPQHFGDGTRLSIL.

The chain joins TRBV2 to TRBJ1-2; D is ambiguous. The V and J ends lost 4 bases and 2 bases respectively, with 8 bases between them. This CDR3 is 13 amino acids long. Germline CDR1 and CDR2: SNHLY and FYNNEI. DNA of the CDR3: TGTGCCAGCAGTGGGACGGGGAACTATGGCTACACCTTC. Amino acids: CASSGTGNYGYTF.

This clone was detected a few times. The chain carries TRBV15 and TRBJ2-7, with D uncertain. In germline, CDR1 is LNHNV, CDR2 YYDKDF (reference sequence). The V end was cut by 5 bases, the J end by 6 bases, with 11 bases between. The CDR3 runs to 12 residues. Here the CDR3 DNA reads TGTGCCACCAGCGGTCCCAGGCGCGAGCAGTACTTC. Encoded protein: CATSGPRREQYF. The whole variable domain, remainder taken from reference TRBV15 and TRBJ2-7, is DAMVIQNPRYQVTQFGKPVTLSCSQTLNHNVMYWYQQKSSQAPKLLFHYYDKDFNNEADTPDNFQSRRPNTSFCFLDIRSPGLGDTAMYLCATSGPRREQYFGPGTRLTVT.

The chain couples TRBV7-9 to TRBJ1-2; the match to TRBD1 covers 7 bases. CDR1 is SEHNR and CDR2 is FQNEAQ in the germline V gene (reference sequence). This CDR3 is 16 amino acids long. The ends lost 3 bases at V and 3 bases at J; junction bases unmatched: 10. CDR3 sequence reads: CASSLLQGMVDYGYTF. CDR3 DNA sequence: TGTGCCAGCAGCTTGCTACAGGGGATGGTGGACTATGGCTACACCTTC.

The chain has TRBV30 and TRBJ1-3; TRBD1 is a possible D gene (5 bases). V lost 0 bases and J lost 4, with 16 bases in between. Germline V gives CDR1 GTSNPN, CDR2 SVGIG (reference sequence). This CDR3 is 16 amino acids long. The CDR3 here is CAWSVPARAYGNTIYF. The CDR3 DNA is TGTGCCTGGAGTGTACCAGCCAGGGCATACGGAAACACCATATATTTT. The variable domain in full, completed from reference TRBV30 and TRBJ1-3, reads SQTIHQWPATLVQPVGSPLSLECTVEGTSNPNLYWYRQAAGRGLQLLFYSVGIGQISSEVPQNLSASRPQDRQFILSSKKLLLSDSGFYLCAWSVPARAYGNTIYFGEGSWLTVV.

This chain links TRBV18 with TRBJ2-5; 10 nucleotides match TRBD1. The trim removed 0 bases at V and 9 bases at J, leaving 4 bases unmatched. This CDR3 is 14 amino acids long. Germline lookup yields CDR1 KGHSH and CDR2 LQKENI. DNA of the CDR3: TGTGCCAGCTCACCACCGGGACAGGGGTTAGCCCAGTACTTC. Residues: CASSPPGQGLAQYF.

The J gene is TRBJ1-5, the V gene TRBV27; D is possibly TRBD1 (5 bases). The CDR3 extends over 16 amino acids. The V gene lost 9 bases and the J gene lost 7 bases, with 25 bases spanning the gap. Germline assignment: CDR1 MNHEY and CDR2 SMNVEV (reference sequence). This CDR3 reads CASSQSVRQSTQPQHF. CDR3 in DNA: TGTGCCAGTAGTCAGAGTGTCAGACAGTCAACCCAGCCCCAGCATTTT.

The chain uses TRBV19 and TRBJ1-1, with TRBD1 matching 8 bases. The germline V gene encodes CDR1 LNHDA and CDR2 SQIVND (reference sequence). The V gene end was trimmed by 4 bases and the J gene end by 1 base; junction bases not matched to a gene: 2. The CDR3 is 14 amino acids. CDR3 sequence (DNA): TGTGCCAGTAGTACGACAGGGGCGAACACTGAAGCTTTCTTT. Translated: CASSTTGANTEAFF.

V usage is TRBV6-6 and J usage is TRBJ2-3; D not certain. The CDR3 runs 12 residues. Per the germline V gene, CDR1 is MNHNY and CDR2 is SVGAGI (reference sequence). Trimming stripped 6 bases from V and 0 bases from J, with 4 bases between. The DNA for the CDR3 is TGTGCCAGCAGGGAGAGCACAGATACGCAGTATTTT. This gives the protein CASRESTDTQYF.

The chain carries TRBV6-1 and TRBJ2-3; 7 bases agree with TRBD2. With V trimmed by 7 bases and J by 4 bases, 11 bases remained unmatched. Germline CDR1 and CDR2: MNHNS and SASEGT. This CDR3 contains 15 residues. CDR3 DNA sequence: TGTGCCAGCACCCCCTGGGCAGGGAGGGCAGATACGCAGTATTTT. Amino acid sequence: CASTPWAGRADTQYF.

CDR3 protein: CASSLGGRRYNEQFF. Here the CDR3 DNA reads TGCGCCAGCAGCTTGGGGGGGCGCAGGTACAATGAGCAGTTCTTC. V is TRBV5-1 and J is TRBJ2-1; D is perhaps TRBD1 (6 bases). Germline V lookup: CDR1 SGHRS, CDR2 YFSETQ. The CDR3 length is 15 residues. V was pared by 0 bases and J by 4 bases, with 11 bases between.

V usage is TRBV6-1 and J usage is TRBJ1-2; 8 nucleotides agree with TRBD1. Trimming cost V 2 bases and J 2 bases; bases outside gene matches: 4. The CDR3 runs 15 residues. Germline values: CDR1 MNHNS, CDR2 SASEGT. The CDR3 sequence is CASSENYRGNYGYTF. CDR3 nucleotides: TGTGCCAGCAGTGAAAACTACAGGGGGAACTATGGCTACACCTTC.

In regard to this clone: At one end the junction does not follow the germline gene, possibly because of a read error. J is TRBJ1-1 and V is TRBV29-1, with D unresolved. The CDR3 is made up of 15 amino acids. Germline V CDR1 and CDR2: SQVTM, ANQGSEA. CDR3 amino acids: CSVPGSFGRNTGAFF. Written as DNA, the CDR3 is TGCAGCGTCCCTGGGTCGTTTGGGCGGAACACTGGAGCTTTCTTT.

The chain joins TRBV28 to TRBJ1-5; no definite D call. V shed 7 bases and J shed 0 bases, with 7 bases lying between them. The CDR3 is 13 residues long. Germline assignment: CDR1 MDHEN and CDR2 SYDVKM. CDR3 DNA: TGTGCCAGCACAAGGGATAGCAATCAGCCCCAGCATTTT. This encodes CASTRDSNQPQHF.

The rearrangement joins TRBV11-2 to TRBJ2-5, with 10 positions matching TRBD2. Germline values: CDR1 SGHAT, CDR2 FQNNGV. CDR3 length equals 14 residues. V dropped 3 bases and J dropped 5; count of bases not matched to a gene: 3. CDR3 loop: CASSFSGGQETQYF. CDR3 DNA sequence: TGTGCCAGCAGCTTTAGCGGGGGGCAGGAGACCCAGTACTTC.